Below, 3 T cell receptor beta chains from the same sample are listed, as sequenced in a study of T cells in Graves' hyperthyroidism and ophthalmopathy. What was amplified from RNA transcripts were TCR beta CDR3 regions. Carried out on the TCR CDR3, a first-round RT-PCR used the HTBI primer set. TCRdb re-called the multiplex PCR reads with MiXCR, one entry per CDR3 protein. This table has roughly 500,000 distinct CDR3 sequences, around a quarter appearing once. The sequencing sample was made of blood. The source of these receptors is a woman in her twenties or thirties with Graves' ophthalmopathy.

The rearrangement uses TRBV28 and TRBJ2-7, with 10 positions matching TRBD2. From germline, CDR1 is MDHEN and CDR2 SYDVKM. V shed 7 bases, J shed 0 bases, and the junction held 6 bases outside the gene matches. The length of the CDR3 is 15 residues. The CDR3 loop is CASTLTSGSSYEQYF. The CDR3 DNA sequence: TGTGCCAGCACCTTGACTAGCGGGTCCTCCTACGAGCAGTACTTC.

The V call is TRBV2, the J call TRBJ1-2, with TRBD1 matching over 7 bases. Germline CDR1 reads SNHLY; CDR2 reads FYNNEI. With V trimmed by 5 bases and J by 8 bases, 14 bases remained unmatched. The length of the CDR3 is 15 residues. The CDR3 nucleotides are TGTGCCAGCAGTCCACCCCGGGACAGCCGTCTGGGCTACACCTTC. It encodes CASSPPRDSRLGYTF.

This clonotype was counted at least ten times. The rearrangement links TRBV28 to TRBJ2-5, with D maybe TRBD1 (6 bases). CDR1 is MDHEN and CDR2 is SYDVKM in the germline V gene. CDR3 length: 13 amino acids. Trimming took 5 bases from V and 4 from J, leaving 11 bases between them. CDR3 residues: CASSPRGIETQYF. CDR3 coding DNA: TGTGCCAGCAGTCCCAGGGGTATAGAGACCCAGTACTTC.